The T cell receptor (beta chain) described here comes from a study of T cell responses to AZD1222 COVID-19 vaccine. General study results and limits: Baseline seropositives among AZD1222 recipients totaled only five to seven. Receipt of two AZD1222 doses was followed by a rise in Spike-specific TCR breadth and depth. White British donors predominated, females outnumbered males, and clonal diversity was possibly underestimated.

V was clipped by 0 bases and J by 9 bases, with 10 bases between them. The CDR3 runs to 12 residues. CDR1 and CDR2 (germline): SGHDT, YYEEEE. Comments on this clone: The antigen is not known.

Profiled with immunoSEQ multiplex PCR; TCRdb holds only in-frame clones, not every one. The data contain 200,000 or so clones, 90% to 95% of them singletons. The source is an adult in good health. The sample was peripheral blood, taken on day 0 of AZD1222 vaccination. V gene TRBV5-6 combines with J gene TRBJ2-7; D may be TRBD1 (6 bases). CDR3 sequence reads: CASSLVEGVQYF. CDR3 sequence (DNA): TGTGCCAGCAGCTTGGTAGAGGGGGTGCAGTACTTC.